The 30 T cell receptor beta chains in this list originate from one sample, sequenced in a study of blood T cell repertoires in COVID-19. The repertoire was sequenced with immunoSEQ multiplex PCR; TCRdb's copy has only in-frame clones and lacks some. The data hold tens of thousands of clones, with 74% observed a single time. The sample taken for sequencing was peripheral blood. The receptors shown here come from a man aged 70 or older with COVID-19, enrolled during active disease.

Only a few counts were recorded for this clone. CDR3 nucleotide sequence: TGTGCCAGCAGCCAATTCGTAACTAGCGGGAGACGGGTCCACAATGAGCAGTTCTTC. It is translated as CASSQFVTSGRRVHNEQFF. The chain links TRBV14 to TRBJ2-1; TRBD2 agrees at 11 bases. This CDR3 contains 19 residues. The germline gives CDR1 SGHDN, CDR2 FVKESK. Trimming cost V 2 bases and J 5 bases; bases outside gene matches: 14.

This chain's CDR3 is CASSLSSQYNEQFF. The CDR3 coding sequence is TGTGCCAGCAGCTTAAGTTCCCAGTACAATGAGCAGTTCTTC. This chain links TRBV11-1 with TRBJ2-1; D ambiguous. Germline V gives CDR1 SGHAT, CDR2 FQDESV (reference sequence). V lost 2 bases to trimming and J lost 4 bases, with 9 bases between them. The CDR3 is made up of 14 amino acids.

The chain joins TRBV9 to TRBJ2-1, with D perhaps matching TRBD2 (6 bases). The V end was cut by 2 bases, the J end by 2 bases, with 11 bases between. Germline CDR1 is SGDLS and CDR2 is YYNGEE. This CDR3 has 15 amino acids. The CDR3 loop reads CASSVRLAPYNEQFF. The CDR3 DNA reads as TGTGCCAGCAGCGTCAGGCTAGCGCCCTACAATGAGCAGTTCTTC. Based on the CDR3 plus reference TRBV9 and TRBJ2-1, the full variable domain is DSGVTQTPKHLITATGQRVTLRCSPRSGDLSVYWYQQSLDQGLQFLIQYYNGEERAKGNILERFSAQQFPDLHSELNLSSLELGDSALYFCASSVRLAPYNEQFFGPGTRLTVL.

V is TRBV18 and J is TRBJ2-2; D might be TRBD2 (6 bases). Germline values: CDR1 KGHSH, CDR2 LQKENI. V lost 3 bases to trimming and J lost 0 bases, with 14 bases between them. The CDR3 contains 17 residues. CDR3 DNA: TGTGCCAGCTCACCGACGGCGGGGCTATCGAACACCGGGGAGCTGTTTTTT. It encodes CASSPTAGLSNTGELFF.

This clone was detected once. The chain links TRBV4-2 to TRBJ2-4; 10 bases line up with TRBD2. V lost 0 bases and J lost 8; bases outside the gene matches: 4. Germline values: CDR1 LGHNA, CDR2 YNFKEQ. The CDR3 has 15 residues. CDR3 protein: CASSQDPSGSDIQYF. The CDR3 coding sequence is TGTGCCAGCAGCCAAGATCCTAGCGGGAGCGACATTCAGTACTTC.

The chain employs TRBV15 and TRBJ2-5, with 10 bases fitting TRBD2. In germline, CDR1 is LNHNV, CDR2 YYDKDF (reference sequence). The CDR3 spans 18 residues. V shed 1 base, J shed 5 bases, and the junction held 13 bases outside the gene matches. CDR3 bases: TGTGCCACCAGCAGAGGGGTTAAAGCGGGAGGGCCGGGGGAGACCCAGTACTTC. Translating gives CATSRGVKAGGPGETQYF.

The rearrangement uses TRBV6-6 and TRBJ1-5; 8 bases are a match to TRBD1. There are 16 residues in the CDR3. CDR1 and CDR2 from the germline V gene are MNHNY and SVGAGI (reference sequence). Trimming cost V 2 bases and J 7 bases; bases outside gene matches: 10. The CDR3: CASSYVAGGAGQPQHF. The CDR3 nucleotides are TGTGCCAGCAGTTACGTGGCAGGGGGCGCAGGGCAGCCCCAGCATTTT.

This chain connects TRBV11-2 to TRBJ2-5; 7 nucleotides agree with TRBD1. Losses at the gene ends were 3 bases for V and 5 bases for J; bases not matched to a gene: 3. The CDR3 has 13 amino acids. The germline gives CDR1 SGHAT, CDR2 FQNNGV. DNA for the CDR3: TGTGCCAGCAGCTTTACAGGGGAGGAGACCCAGTACTTC. This gives the protein CASSFTGEETQYF.

This clone has a count of ten or more. This chain links TRBV18 with TRBJ2-1; TRBD2 matches 10 bases. Unmatched junction bases numbered 2, after V lost 3 bases and J lost 6 bases. The CDR3 runs to 14 residues. The germline V gene has CDR1 KGHSH and CDR2 LQKENI. CDR3 protein: CASSPASGSNEQFF. CDR3 nucleotide sequence: TGTGCCAGCTCACCGGCTAGCGGGAGCAATGAGCAGTTCTTC.

V is TRBV21-1 and J is TRBJ2-7; the D call in the table, TRBD2, was not verified against the DNA. TRBV21-1 is given as a pseudogene. The CDR3 has 15 residues. Here the CDR3 reads CASSKSASGSYEQYF. Written as DNA, the CDR3 is TGTGCCAGCAGCAAGAGTGCTAGCGGGAGCTACGAGCAGTACTTC.

The chain combines TRBV5-1 with TRBJ2-1; TRBD2 agrees at 13 bases. Germline V lookup: CDR1 SGHRS, CDR2 YFSETQ. The J segment lost 9 bases and the V segment lost 5 bases, leaving 5 bases of the junction unmatched. The CDR3 consists of 14 residues. The CDR3 sequence is CASRKLAGGAEQFF. The CDR3, as DNA: TGCGCCAGCAGGAAACTAGCGGGAGGGGCTGAGCAGTTCTTC.

The chain combines TRBV5-5 with TRBJ2-7, with D possibly TRBD1 on 5 matching bases. With 1 base removed from V and 2 bases from J, the gap between germline ends came to 7 bases. The CDR3 runs to 13 residues. The germline gives CDR1 SGHKS, CDR2 YYEKEE (reference sequence). The CDR3 region is CASSLRGPYEQYF. The CDR3 nucleotides are TGTGCCAGCAGCTTGAGGGGTCCCTACGAGCAGTACTTC.

The chain has TRBV30 and TRBJ2-1, with 9 bases aligning to TRBD2. This CDR3 is 14 amino acids long. J was trimmed by 4 bases and V by 3 bases; bases with no gene match: 4. Germline V gene sequence: CDR1 GTSNPN, CDR2 SVGIG (reference sequence). CDR3 sequence reads: CAWRMLAGYNEQFF. The CDR3, as DNA: TGTGCCTGGAGAATGCTAGCGGGATACAATGAGCAGTTCTTC.

The V gene is TRBV7-3, the J gene TRBJ1-6, with 8 bases fitting TRBD1. The V gene end was trimmed by 1 base and the J gene end by 15 bases; junction bases not matched to a gene: 8. In germline, CDR1 is SGHTA, CDR2 FQGTGA. This CDR3 is built from 14 residues. The CDR3 loop reads CASSLNGEQGGLHF. In DNA form, the CDR3 reads TGTGCCAGCAGCTTAAACGGGGAACAGGGGGGCCTCCACTTT.

The genes are TRBV4-3 and TRBJ2-5; D remains ambiguous. V dropped 0 bases and J dropped 2 bases, with 10 bases sitting between them. This CDR3 is 15 amino acids long. Germline lookup yields CDR1 LGHNA and CDR2 YSLEER. CDR3 region: CASSQDHSTQETQYF. CDR3 nucleotides: TGCGCCAGCAGCCAAGACCACAGTACGCAAGAGACCCAGTACTTC.

The chain couples TRBV6-5 to TRBJ1-2; 8 bases agree with TRBD1. The CDR3 has 12 amino acids. The junction had 1 base not matched to a gene; V was cut back by 6 bases and J by 4 bases. Germline V gives CDR1 MNHEY, CDR2 SVGAGI. The CDR3 reads CASRDRGYGYTF. The CDR3 nucleotides are TGTGCCAGCAGAGACAGGGGCTATGGCTACACCTTC.

The chain couples TRBV9 to TRBJ2-3; possible D gene TRBD2, 6 bases. The CDR3 is made up of 16 amino acids. In germline, CDR1 is SGDLS, CDR2 YYNGEE. V lost 2 bases and J lost 6, with 19 bases in between. CDR3 bases: TGTGCCAGCAGCGTCTCCGGAGCCGGAGGGTCGGATACGCAGTATTTT. This translates into CASSVSGAGGSDTQYF.

This clone was observed at least ten times. This chain joins TRBV4-3 and TRBJ2-2, with D maybe TRBD1 (6 bases). V was shortened by 0 bases and J by 5 bases, with 10 bases between the two germline ends. Germline lookup yields CDR1 LGHNA and CDR2 YSLEER. The CDR3 totals 15 residues. The CDR3 protein is CASSQEGGLTGELFF. The DNA for the CDR3 is TGCGCCAGCAGCCAAGAAGGGGGATTGACCGGGGAGCTGTTTTTT.

This sequence joins TRBV3-1 (or the pseudogene TRBV3-2) and TRBJ2-3; D ambiguous. Between the trimmed V and J ends, which lost 0 bases and 12 bases, there was a span of 13 bases. This CDR3 has 13 amino acids. Germline lookup yields CDR1 LGHDT and CDR2 YNNKEL (reference sequence). The CDR3 coding sequence is TGTGCCAGCAGCCAAGAACTCAGGTCAACACAGTATTTT. This translates into CASSQELRSTQYF.

The CDR3 DNA follows: TGTGCCAGCAGTCCTTCATGGGGACAGCTGAACTATGGCTACACCTTC. Translated: CASSPSWGQLNYGYTF. The chain joins TRBV27 to TRBJ1-2, with 7 bases fitting TRBD1. The CDR3 extends over 16 amino acids. V lost 5 bases to trimming and J lost 2 bases; unmatched junction nucleotides: 11. Germline CDR1 reads MNHEY; CDR2 reads SMNVEV (reference sequence).

The rearrangement joins TRBV7-9 to TRBJ1-6; no definite D call. Germline CDR1 SEHNR, CDR2 FQNEAQ (reference sequence). This CDR3 has 15 residues. Deletions cut 7 bases from V and 0 bases from J, with 10 bases between. CDR3 residues: CASTGDSSYNSPLHF. CDR3 bases: TGTGCCAGCACCGGTGATAGCTCCTATAATTCACCCCTCCACTTT.

V usage is TRBV7-8 and J usage is TRBJ2-7; 9 positions agree with TRBD1. V was clipped by 4 bases and J by 1 base; unmatched bases: 11. CDR3 size: 17 residues. CDR1 is SGHVS and CDR2 is FQNEAQ in the germline V gene. The CDR3 loop reads CASSSKKTGGLSYEQYF. The CDR3 coding sequence is TGTGCCAGCAGCTCGAAAAAAACAGGGGGCCTTTCCTACGAGCAGTACTTC.

V gene TRBV5-4 combines with J gene TRBJ2-3; no reliable D call. The CDR3 is made up of 13 amino acids. Trimming cost V 4 bases and J 5 bases, with 11 bases left between them. Germline CDR1 is SGHNT and CDR2 is YYREEE (reference sequence). The CDR3 reads CASSRTPGDTQYF. CDR3 sequence (DNA): TGTGCCAGCAGCCGAACCCCGGGAGATACGCAGTATTTT.

This clone is a singleton in its sample. J is TRBJ2-1 and V is TRBV5-1, with unresolved D. CDR3 length: 13 residues. V gave up 0 bases and J gave up 9 bases, with 10 bases separating them. Germline assignment: CDR1 SGHRS and CDR2 YFSETQ. The CDR3 protein is CASSLDLLSEQFF. In DNA, the CDR3 is TGCGCCAGCAGCTTGGATCTCCTGAGTGAGCAGTTCTTC.

The chain joins TRBV5-1 to TRBJ2-1, with D possibly matching TRBD2 (6 bases). The CDR3 loop spans 14 amino acids. V was shortened by 4 bases and J by 9 bases, with 17 bases between the two germline ends. Germline V gene sequence: CDR1 SGHRS, CDR2 YFSETQ. Here the CDR3 DNA reads TGCGCCAGCAGCCGGCGGCGGGAATCCTTTGAGCAGTTCTTC. As protein: CASSRRRESFEQFF. Drawing the rest from reference TRBV5-1 and TRBJ2-1, the complete variable domain is KAGVTQTPRYLIKTRGQQVTLSCSPISGHRSVSWYQQTPGQGLQFLFEYFSETQRNKGNFPGRFSGRQFSNSRSEMNVSTLELGDSALYLCASSRRRESFEQFFGPGTRLTVL.

The chain couples TRBV19 to TRBJ1-5; D uncertain. V lost 4 bases and J lost 3, with 13 bases in between. CDR3 length equals 15 residues. CDR1 and CDR2 from the germline V gene are LNHDA and SQIVND (reference sequence). The CDR3 nucleotides read TGTGCCAGTAGTAATTACGGTGCCTCCAATCAGCCCCAGCATTTT. Translated, it gives CASSNYGASNQPQHF.

This chain links TRBV10-3 with TRBJ2-4; 11 bases align to TRBD2. V dropped 10 bases and J dropped 4; count of bases not matched to a gene: 15. This CDR3 is 17 amino acids long. The germline gives CDR1 ENHRY, CDR2 SYGVKD. CDR3 sequence (DNA): TGTGCCACCGGGACTAGCGGTCCCCCTAGGGGAAAAAACATTCAGTACTTC. Protein sequence: CATGTSGPPRGKNIQYF.

The rearrangement joins TRBV7-9 to TRBJ2-4; D may be TRBD1 (6 bases). The CDR3 has 15 amino acids. The V end lost 1 base, the J end lost 0 bases, and 7 bases lay between the germline ends. Germline loops: CDR1 SEHNR, CDR2 FQNEAQ (reference sequence). In nucleotides, the CDR3 is TGTGCCAGCAGCTTAGGGGGGCTAGCCAAAAACATTCAGTACTTC. This encodes CASSLGGLAKNIQYF.

The V and J genes are TRBV25-1 and TRBJ1-1; the match to TRBD1 covers 9 bases. The V gene end was trimmed by 6 bases and the J gene end by 2 bases; junction bases not matched to a gene: 7. Germline CDR1 and CDR2: MGHDK and SYGVNS. There are 15 residues in the CDR3. In nucleotides, the CDR3 is TGTGCCAGCAGACCCTTGACAGGGGGAAACACTGAAGCTTTCTTT. Translation gives CASRPLTGGNTEAFF.

DNA for the CDR3: TGTGCCAGCAGCCTAAGGGGCCCCCCCTCCTACGAGCAGTACTTC. Translation: CASSLRGPPSYEQYF. The chain has TRBV27 and TRBJ2-7, with D perhaps TRBD1 (5 bases). The CDR3 is 15 amino acids. Germline CDR1 and CDR2: MNHEY and SMNVEV (reference sequence). V lost 6 bases and J 0 bases, leaving 15 bases between the germline ends.